The clone carrying this T cell receptor beta chain was counted between two and nine times. What it binds is unknown. The data belong to a study of T cells after yellow fever vaccination. Study-level points and caveats: Clonotype sharing between CD4 and CD8 compartments was small.

TCRdb passed the 5' RACE reads through MiXCR, listing each CDR3 protein once. This sample has fewer than 350,000 distinct CDR3 sequences, with 3.5% to 5% found just once. The CDR3 totals 14 residues. In germline, CDR1 is SGHTA, CDR2 FQGNSA. V dropped 3 bases and J dropped 5 bases, with 13 bases sitting between them. Sequenced here: PBMCs, sampled 15 days after the yellow fever booster vaccination. The gene calls are TRBV7-2 and TRBJ2-5, with D tentatively TRBD2 (6 bases). This clonotype originated in a man between 18 and 29 years old who received the YFV17D yellow fever vaccine. The DNA for the CDR3 is TGTGCCAGCAGCTTCAGGGTGGCGGGGGAGACCCAGTACTTC. As protein: CASSFRVAGETQYF.